The sequence of this TCR beta chain was determined in a study of cytomegalovirus exposure and HLA in healthy donors. It was with 60 Vbeta and 13 Jbeta primers that the PCR ran. Here immunoSEQ multiplex PCR was the method, and the copy in TCRdb shows in-frame clones only, minus some. The table includes some 190,000 clones, about 69% detected once. V lost 3 bases, J lost 3 bases, and 7 bases lay in between. The CDR3 has 13 amino acids. Germline loops: CDR1 SGDLS, CDR2 YYNGEE. This receptor was obtained from a man younger than 45 in good health and CMV-seropositive. Specimen: PBMCs. The V call is TRBV9, the J call TRBJ2-1; no firm D call. CDR3 nucleotide sequence: TGTGCCAGCAGCGCACCGGGCTACAATGAGCAGTTCTTC. Protein sequence: CASSAPGYNEQFF.